The sample holds a few counts of the clone carrying this TCR beta chain. Its target is not known. The record originates from a study of persistence of HIV-infected CD4 T cells. Study-wide background: Donors were ART-treated; their CMV- and Gag-responding CD4+ T cells were isolated. The study, taken as a whole, reports: Within sorted populations, more oligoclonal TCRs accompanied more oligoclonal proviruses.

The libraries were made with immunoSEQ version 4 in survey mode. The repertoire was sequenced with immunoSEQ multiplex PCR; TCRdb's copy has only in-frame clones and lacks some. The table records just under 65,000 clones, 70% to 75% of them present only once. The stimulus was an HIV-1 Gag 15-mer peptide pool, about 1 ug/peptide/mL. CD40L-negative CD69-negative CD45RO-high memory CD4+ T cells were sorted as populations depleted of antigen-responding cells. The V gene lost 5 bases and the J gene lost 1 base, with 11 bases spanning the gap. Germline V lookup: CDR1 SGHTA, CDR2 FQGTGA. This CDR3 has 15 amino acids.

Sequencing was performed on CD4+ T cells sorted from PBMCs after roughly 17-hour stimulation, taken from a patient who received antiretroviral therapy. The genes are TRBV7-3 and TRBJ2-2; D tentatively reads TRBD1 or TRBD2 (5 bases each). The receptor's source is an adult man with HIV who was CMV-seropositive. CDR3 nucleotide sequence: TGTGCCAGCAGCGGGGACGGTGGGAACACCGGGGAGCTGTTTTTT. It codes for CASSGDGGNTGELFF.